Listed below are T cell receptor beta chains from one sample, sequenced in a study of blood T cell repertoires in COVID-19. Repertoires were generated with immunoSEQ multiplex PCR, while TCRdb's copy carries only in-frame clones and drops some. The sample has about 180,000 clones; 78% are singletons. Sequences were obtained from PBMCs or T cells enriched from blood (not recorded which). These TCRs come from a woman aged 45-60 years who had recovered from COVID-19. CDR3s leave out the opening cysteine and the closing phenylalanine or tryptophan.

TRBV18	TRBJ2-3	ASSPGLAGGPTDTQY
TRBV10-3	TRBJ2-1	AIRGTGGRNEQF
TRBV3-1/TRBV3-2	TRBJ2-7	ASSHSGISDEQY
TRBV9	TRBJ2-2	ASSPSGANTGELF
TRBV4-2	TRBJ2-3	ASSQRPVGGSSPDTQY
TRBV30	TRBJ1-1	AWSLGGDREAF
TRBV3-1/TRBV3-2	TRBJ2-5	ASSQDYASGGETQY
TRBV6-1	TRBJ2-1	ASSETILAYNEQF
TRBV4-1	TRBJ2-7	ASSQAGQSLYEQY
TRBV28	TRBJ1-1	ASRQGYTEAF
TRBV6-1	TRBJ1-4	ASSEAHGAWEKLF
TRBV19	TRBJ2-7	ASSIGGRASEQY
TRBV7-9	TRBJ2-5	ASSMTSGQETQY
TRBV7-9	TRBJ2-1	ASSYPIAGVVNEQF
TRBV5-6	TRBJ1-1	ASSLGGFTEAF
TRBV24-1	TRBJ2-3	ATSDWGQVTDTQY
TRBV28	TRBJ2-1	ASSKAGGSYEQF
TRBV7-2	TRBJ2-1	ASRAPGSTYNEQF
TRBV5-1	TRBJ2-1	ASAQGWNNEQF
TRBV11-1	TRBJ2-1	ASSFWTGVYNEQF
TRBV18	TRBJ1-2	ASSPGTGGNYGYT
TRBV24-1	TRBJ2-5	ATSDPGLAGGPETQY